These 32 T cell receptor beta chains were all obtained from the same sample, sequenced in a study of blood T cell repertoires in COVID-19. Using immunoSEQ multiplex PCR, the repertoire was profiled, and TCRdb retains in-frame clones only, with some absent. The sample consists of about 260,000 clones, 88% of them appearing once. Sequencing was performed on peripheral blood. The receptors shown here come from a man aged 55 to 70 who had recovered from COVID-19.

The chain couples TRBV7-2 to TRBJ1-3, with D possibly TRBD1 on 5 matching bases. The CDR3 runs to 15 residues. V shed 1 base and J shed 8 bases, with 15 bases lying between them. Germline CDR1 and CDR2: SGHTA and FQGNSA. The CDR3 here is CASSLDRQGGDTIYF. In DNA form, the CDR3 reads TGTGCCAGCAGCTTAGATAGGCAGGGTGGGGACACCATATATTTT.

V is TRBV5-1 and J is TRBJ2-2, with D tentatively TRBD1 (6 bases). CDR1 is SGHRS and CDR2 is YFSETQ in the germline V gene. This CDR3 contains 14 residues. Trimming pared 0 bases from V and 3 bases from J, leaving 6 bases between. The CDR3 here is CASSLDRDTGELFF. Written as DNA, the CDR3 is TGCGCCAGCAGCTTGGACAGGGACACCGGGGAGCTGTTTTTT.

V is TRBV19 and J is TRBJ1-5; D gene ambiguous. V was cut by 7 bases and J by 4 bases, with 11 bases left in between. This CDR3 is built from 13 residues. CDR1 and CDR2 from the germline V gene are LNHDA and SQIVND (reference sequence). CDR3 in DNA: TGTGCCAGTACCAGGAATGGAAATCAGCCCCAGCATTTT. Protein product: CASTRNGNQPQHF.

The V and J genes are TRBV5-8 and TRBJ1-1; D is possibly TRBD1 (5 bases). CDR1 is SGHTS, CDR2 YDEGEE, per germline. CDR3 length equals 11 residues. V was shortened by 4 bases and J by 8 bases, with 9 bases between the two germline ends. The CDR3 nucleotides are TGTGCCAGCAGCCCATGGACAGAAGCTTTCTTT. Amino acids: CASSPWTEAFF.

The chain links TRBV5-1 to TRBJ1-2, with D perhaps matching TRBD1 (5 bases). Germline V lookup: CDR1 SGHRS, CDR2 YFSETQ. The CDR3 is made up of 17 amino acids. Trimming took 5 bases from V and 0 from J, leaving 20 bases between them. The CDR3 here is CASSLGGYRRANYGYTF. The DNA of the CDR3 is TGCGCCAGCAGTCTTGGAGGGTACAGGCGAGCTAACTATGGCTACACCTTC.

The chain combines TRBV5-3 with TRBJ1-5; D might be TRBD1 (5 bases). Being an ORF, TRBV5-3 has a function that is uncertain. V lost 0 bases and J lost 0, with 7 bases in between. The CDR3 is made up of 15 amino acids. The CDR3 DNA is TGTGCCAGAAGCTTGGCCAGGGATAGCAATCAGCCCCAGCATTTT. This encodes CARSLARDSNQPQHF.

This chain connects TRBV21-1 to TRBJ1-6. TRBV21-1 is flagged as a pseudogene. This CDR3 region has 16 residues. CDR3 sequence reads: CASSKGYSSGNSPLHF. CDR3 sequence (DNA): TGTGCCAGCAGCAAAGGATACAGCTCGGGGAATTCACCCCTCCACTTT.

The chain has TRBV3-1 (or the pseudogene TRBV3-2) and TRBJ2-7; 7 bases fit TRBD1. Per the germline V gene, CDR1 is LGHDT and CDR2 is YNNKEL (reference sequence). With V trimmed by 2 bases and J by 4 bases, 8 bases remained unmatched. CDR3 length: 15 residues. The CDR3 sequence: CASSQFRQGGYEQYF. CDR3 in DNA: TGTGCCAGCAGCCAATTCAGACAGGGCGGGTACGAGCAGTACTTC.

The gene calls are TRBV6-5 and TRBJ1-3; D is undetermined. The CDR3 is made up of 15 amino acids. The ends were cut back, 6 bases at V and 0 bases at J, with 12 bases in the middle. The germline V gene has CDR1 MNHEY and CDR2 SVGAGI. The CDR3 sequence is CASSLLGSSGNTIYF. The CDR3 bases are TGTGCCAGCAGCCTCTTGGGGAGCTCTGGAAACACCATATATTTT.

This chain links TRBV12-3 or TRBV12-4 with TRBJ2-1, with TRBD1 as a possible D gene (5 bases). The V gene lost 6 bases and the J gene lost 9 bases, with 9 bases spanning the gap. The length of the CDR3 is 11 residues. CDR3 protein: CASSRAREQFF. The CDR3 DNA is TGTGCCAGCAGCAGGGCTCGTGAGCAGTTCTTC.

The genes are TRBV10-3 and TRBJ2-3; no clear D gene. CDR1 and CDR2 (germline): ENHRY, SYGVKD. CDR3 length: 13 amino acids. Trimming took off 4 bases at V and 2 bases at J, with 7 bases between the two ends. The CDR3 region is CAISANPTDTQYF. DNA of the CDR3: TGTGCCATCAGTGCTAACCCCACAGATACGCAGTATTTT.

The genes are TRBV30 and TRBJ1-5; 8 nucleotides line up with TRBD1. CDR1 GTSNPN and CDR2 SVGIG come from the germline V gene (reference sequence). V shed 4 bases and J 0 bases; nucleotides not matched to a gene: 5. This CDR3 spans 15 amino acids. The CDR3 sequence: CAWTTGGNSNQPQHF. The CDR3 DNA is TGTGCCTGGACCACAGGGGGAAATAGCAATCAGCCCCAGCATTTT.

The chain combines TRBV11-3 with TRBJ2-2, with 13 bases matching TRBD2. V shed 3 bases and J 6 bases; nucleotides not matched to a gene: 1. The CDR3 loop spans 15 amino acids. Germline values: CDR1 SGHNT, CDR2 YENEEA. This chain's CDR3 is CASSFTSGGAGELFF. In nucleotides, the CDR3 is TGTGCCAGCAGCTTCACTAGCGGGGGGGCCGGGGAGCTGTTTTTT.

The chain employs TRBV6-2 or TRBV6-3 and TRBJ2-3; 10 positions agree with TRBD1. This CDR3 is built from 16 residues. The V gene end was trimmed by 4 bases and the J gene end by 2 bases; junction bases not matched to a gene: 6. Germline V gives CDR1 MNHEY, CDR2 SVGEGT. The CDR3 DNA sequence: TGTGCCAGCAGTTCCCGCGGGACAGGGGACACAGATACGCAGTATTTT. Translation gives CASSSRGTGDTDTQYF.

The chain combines TRBV6-5 with TRBJ1-5, with D perhaps TRBD1 (6 bases). Germline V gives CDR1 MNHEY, CDR2 SVGAGI. The V end was cut by 0 bases, the J end by 7 bases, with 7 bases between. This CDR3 is built from 13 residues. CDR3 amino acids: CASSYSGAQPQHF. The CDR3 coding sequence is TGTGCCAGCAGTTACTCGGGGGCACAGCCCCAGCATTTT.

J is TRBJ1-6 and V is TRBV6-2 or TRBV6-3; D is uncertain. Germline values: CDR1 MNHEY, CDR2 SVGEGT. Trimming pared 5 bases from V and 1 base from J, leaving 9 bases between. This CDR3 comprises 15 residues. Here the CDR3 DNA reads TGTGCCAGCAGTAGCGAAGGATCCTATAATTCACCCCTCCACTTT. Translated: CASSSEGSYNSPLHF.

CDR3 residues: CASSLSSADTQYF. The CDR3 bases are TGTGCCAGCAGCTTGAGTTCGGCAGATACGCAGTATTTT. This chain uses TRBV11-2 with TRBJ2-3; D gene ambiguous. V was shortened by 3 bases and J by 4 bases, with 8 bases between the two germline ends. The CDR3 totals 13 residues. Germline CDR1 reads SGHAT; CDR2 reads FQNNGV.

The V gene is TRBV5-1, the J gene TRBJ2-3, with no clear D. This CDR3 has 15 amino acids. CDR1 and CDR2 (germline): SGHRS, YFSETQ. The V gene lost 0 bases and the J gene lost 1 base, with 9 bases spanning the gap. The CDR3 nucleotides read TGCGCCAGCAGCTTGGTGACTTCCCGCACAGATACGCAGTATTTT. It is translated as CASSLVTSRTDTQYF.

The chain uses TRBV19 and TRBJ2-7; the D gene is possibly TRBD1 (5 bases). This CDR3 has 15 amino acids. Trimming left V 3 bases short and J 0 bases short, with 12 bases between. Germline values: CDR1 LNHDA, CDR2 SQIVND (reference sequence). The chain's CDR3 is CASSISRTSSYEQYF. The CDR3 DNA is TGTGCCAGTAGTATCTCAAGGACATCCTCCTACGAGCAGTACTTC.

The chain links TRBV30 to TRBJ2-1; 11 nucleotides align to TRBD2. Germline V gene data show CDR1 as GTSNPN and CDR2 as SVGIG (reference sequence). There are 15 residues in the CDR3. V trimming: 0 bases; J trimming: 9 bases; junction bases outside the gene matches: 7. The CDR3 protein is CAWSVGLAGGTEQFF. The CDR3 region has the DNA TGTGCCTGGAGTGTGGGGCTAGCGGGGGGCACTGAGCAGTTCTTC.

The CDR3 bases are TGCGCCAGCAGCTTGGATGGCAGAACTAACTATGGCTACACCTTC. Amino acids: CASSLDGRTNYGYTF. The chain recombines TRBV5-1 with TRBJ1-2; D ambiguous. Trimming left V 0 bases short and J 0 bases short, with 9 bases between. The CDR3 is 15 residues long. Germline lookup yields CDR1 SGHRS and CDR2 YFSETQ.

The chain uses TRBV27 and TRBJ2-7, with 11 bases lining up with TRBD2. The CDR3 is 15 residues long. The V segment lost 4 bases and the J segment 2 bases; nucleotides outside the gene matches: 4. Germline V CDR1 and CDR2: MNHEY, SMNVEV (reference sequence). The CDR3 protein is CASSSRLAGTYEQYF. The CDR3 bases are TGTGCCAGCAGTTCACGACTAGCGGGGACCTACGAGCAGTACTTC.

The genes are TRBV3-1 (or the pseudogene TRBV3-2) and TRBJ1-5; 12 bases map to TRBD1. CDR1 LGHDT and CDR2 YNNKEL come from the germline V gene (reference sequence). V trimming: 4 bases; J trimming: 5 bases; junction bases outside the gene matches: 15. There are 19 residues in the CDR3. This CDR3 reads CASSPSPPLRDRGHQPQHF. CDR3 coding DNA: TGTGCCAGCAGCCCCTCTCCCCCCTTGAGGGACAGGGGGCATCAGCCCCAGCATTTT.

The chain couples TRBV5-1 to TRBJ1-1; D remains unclear. Germline V gene sequence: CDR1 SGHRS, CDR2 YFSETQ. Trimming pared 0 bases from V and 5 bases from J, leaving 11 bases between. The length of the CDR3 is 14 residues. The CDR3 spells CASSLDGGGTEAFF. The DNA for the CDR3 is TGCGCCAGCAGCTTGGATGGCGGTGGGACTGAAGCTTTCTTT.

V is TRBV5-5 and J is TRBJ2-3, with 10 positions matching TRBD1. The J segment lost 5 bases and the V segment lost 0 bases, leaving 12 bases of the junction unmatched. Germline V gene data show CDR1 as SGHKS and CDR2 as YYEKEE (reference sequence). This CDR3 is 18 amino acids long. The CDR3 is CASSLVTGGGLVVDTQYF. CDR3 nucleotide sequence: TGTGCCAGCAGCTTGGTGACAGGGGGCGGACTAGTGGTAGATACGCAGTATTTT. Full variable domain (rest looked up from reference TRBV5-5 and TRBJ2-3): DAGVTQSPTHLIKTRGQQVTLRCSPISGHKSVSWYQQVLGQGPQFIFQYYEKEERGRGNFPDRFSARQFPNYSSELNVNALLLGDSALYLCASSLVTGGGLVVDTQYFGPGTRLTVL.

The chain has TRBV18 and TRBJ2-5, with TRBD1 matching 7 bases. CDR3 size: 14 residues. Germline values: CDR1 KGHSH, CDR2 LQKENI. Trimming removed 2 bases from V and 4 bases from J; junction bases left unmatched: 4. CDR3 residues: CASSPGRGSETQYF. The DNA of the CDR3 is TGTGCCAGCTCACCAGGCAGGGGGTCAGAGACCCAGTACTTC.

J is TRBJ2-5 and V is TRBV5-1; 8 bases are shared with TRBD2. The germline gives CDR1 SGHRS, CDR2 YFSETQ. The CDR3 runs 17 residues. Trimming at V came to 4 bases and at J to 1 base, leaving 12 bases not matched to a gene. The DNA of the CDR3 is TGCGCCAGCAGCCCCTGGGGCAGCGGGGGTTCCCAAGAGACCCAGTACTTC. The encoded protein is CASSPWGSGGSQETQYF. Combining the CDR3 with reference TRBV5-1 and TRBJ2-5 gives the whole variable domain KAGVTQTPRYLIKTRGQQVTLSCSPISGHRSVSWYQQTPGQGLQFLFEYFSETQRNKGNFPGRFSGRQFSNSRSEMNVSTLELGDSALYLCASSPWGSGGSQETQYFGPGTRLLVL.

The CDR3 nucleotides read TGTGCCAGCAGCGGACCAGGACCCCGGACAGAGAGCACAGATACGCAGTATTTT. Amino acids: CASSGPGPRTESTDTQYF. The chain couples TRBV9 to TRBJ2-3; TRBD1 might be the D (6 bases). Trimming pared 3 bases from V and 0 bases from J, leaving 20 bases between. This CDR3 has 18 amino acids. Germline values: CDR1 SGDLS, CDR2 YYNGEE.

The chain uses TRBV11-2 and TRBJ2-2, with 7 bases fitting TRBD2. Germline V CDR1 and CDR2: SGHAT, FQNNGV. V shed 1 base and J 0 bases; nucleotides not matched to a gene: 2. CDR3 length: 16 amino acids. The CDR3 nucleotides are TGTGCCAGCAGCTTAGGTCGGGGGGCGAACACCGGGGAGCTGTTTTTT. It is translated as CASSLGRGANTGELFF. The full variable domain, rest sourced from reference TRBV11-2 and TRBJ2-2, is EAGVAQSPRYKIIEKRQSVAFWCNPISGHATLYWYQQILGQGPKLLIQFQNNGVVDDSQLPKDRFSAERLKGVDSTLKIQPAKLEDSAVYLCASSLGRGANTGELFFGEGSRLTVL.

This sequence joins TRBV6-5 and TRBJ1-1, with D perhaps TRBD1 (6 bases). V lost 0 bases and J 1 base, leaving 9 bases between the germline ends. The CDR3 covers 15 residues. Germline V gives CDR1 MNHEY, CDR2 SVGAGI. CDR3 nucleotides: TGTGCCAGCAGTTACTCGTCCAGGGGGAACACTGAAGCTTTCTTT. This gives the protein CASSYSSRGNTEAFF.

The V call is TRBV27, the J call TRBJ2-7; 10 positions match TRBD2. CDR1 is MNHEY and CDR2 is SMNVEV in the germline V gene (reference sequence). The junction had 1 base not matched to a gene; V was cut back by 5 bases and J by 0 bases. This CDR3 spans 14 amino acids. The CDR3 here is CASSGLADSYEQYF. Written as DNA, the CDR3 is TGTGCCAGCAGTGGACTAGCGGACTCCTACGAGCAGTACTTC.

A remark on this clone: At one end the junction does not follow the germline gene, possibly because of a read error. The chain carries TRBV7-9 and TRBJ2-3; TRBD1 agrees at 9 bases. The CDR3 is made up of 13 amino acids. Germline V lookup: CDR1 SEHNR, CDR2 FQNEAQ (reference sequence). The CDR3 nucleotides read TGCAGCACCGGGACAGGGAACACAGATACGCAGTATTTT. This codes for CSTGTGNTDTQYF.